These 30 T cell receptor beta chains originate from one sample sequenced in a study of T-cell reconstitution after alpha-beta-depleted transplantation in children. Molecular barcoding with unique molecular identifiers was used for the TCRbeta library. Via MiXCR, TCRdb re-called the PCR reads, giving one row per CDR3 protein. The data hold about 400,000 distinct CDR3 sequences, with around 21% observed a single time. The material sequenced was PBMCs from the stem cell graft donor, taken from the stem cell graft. All receptors derive from a human donor who donated a stem cell graft to a child with acute myeloid leukemia.

This clonotype was picked up a small number of times. The chain is built from TRBV20-1 and TRBJ2-3, with 11 bases aligning to TRBD2. CDR1 is DFQATT and CDR2 is SNEGSKA in the germline V gene (reference sequence). The CDR3 consists of 19 residues. With V trimmed by 0 bases and J by 2 bases, 13 bases remained unmatched. The CDR3 DNA sequence: TGCAGTGCTAGAGATAGCACTAGCGGGAGCCTTATATTCACAGATACGCAGTATTTT. Translation gives CSARDSTSGSLIFTDTQYF.

The V and J genes are TRBV5-1 and TRBJ2-1; TRBD2 agrees at 10 bases. J lost 7 bases, V lost 4 bases, and 11 bases had no gene match. Germline values: CDR1 SGHRS, CDR2 YFSETQ. The CDR3 is 16 residues long. CDR3 residues: CASSPRASGSGNEQFF. CDR3 bases: TGCGCCAGCAGCCCGAGGGCTAGCGGGAGTGGAAATGAGCAGTTCTTC.

V is TRBV20-1 and J is TRBJ2-6, with D maybe TRBD2 (5 bases). V was shortened by 3 bases and J by 0 bases, with 15 bases between the two germline ends. CDR3 length: 17 residues. CDR1 is DFQATT, CDR2 SNEGSKA, per germline (reference sequence). Here the CDR3 DNA reads TGCAGTGCTAGGATGGGAGCCCTTACCTCTGGGGCCAACGTCCTGACTTTC. Its protein is CSARMGALTSGANVLTF.

The chain uses TRBV12-3 or TRBV12-4 and TRBJ2-5, with D possibly being TRBD2 (5 bases). The CDR3 has 17 residues. V lost 6 bases and J lost 3, with 23 bases in between. DNA for the CDR3: TGTGCCAGCAGCCGGACTTACCCTCAAACCCGGGAAGAGACCCAGTACTTC. Translation gives CASSRTYPQTREETQYF.

The CDR3 spells CSARVRGFANTGELFF. The DNA of the CDR3 is TGCAGTGCTAGAGTAAGGGGATTTGCGAACACCGGGGAGCTGTTTTTT. J is TRBJ2-2 and V is TRBV20-1; tentatively, D is TRBD1 (5 bases). In germline, CDR1 is DFQATT, CDR2 SNEGSKA (reference sequence). The ends were cut back, 1 base at V and 0 bases at J, with 12 bases in the middle. This CDR3 contains 16 residues.

J is TRBJ2-3 and V is TRBV20-1, with a tentative D call TRBD2 (6 bases). This CDR3 contains 16 residues. The V end was cut by 1 base, the J end by 2 bases, with 16 bases between. In germline, CDR1 is DFQATT, CDR2 SNEGSKA (reference sequence). The CDR3 sequence is CSARGFSGATTDTQYF. CDR3 nucleotide sequence: TGCAGTGCTAGAGGCTTCTCGGGAGCCACCACAGATACGCAGTATTTT.

Many counts were recorded for this clonotype. The chain links TRBV20-1 to TRBJ2-5; 8 bases are shared with TRBD2. This CDR3 region has 16 residues. V gave up 2 bases and J gave up 4 bases; unmatched junction bases: 12. Germline V gene lookup returns CDR1 DFQATT and CDR2 SNEGSKA (reference sequence). The CDR3 coding sequence is TGCAGTGCTAGAACCCCGGGACTAGGAGAGGGAGAGACCCAGTACTTC. Translation: CSARTPGLGEGETQYF.

This clonotype appeared a few times. The rearrangement links TRBV20-1 to TRBJ2-3, with D perhaps TRBD1 (5 bases). The V gene's germline CDR1 is DFQATT and CDR2 SNEGSKA (reference sequence). CDR3 size: 12 residues. Trimming took 5 bases from V and 2 from J, leaving 8 bases between them. The CDR3 protein is CSAWTYTDTQYF. CDR3 DNA sequence: TGCAGTGCTTGGACATACACAGATACGCAGTATTTT.

This clonotype was found a few times. The chain couples TRBV12-3 or TRBV12-4 to TRBJ2-3; D remains unclear. The CDR3 is 13 residues long. Between the trimmed V and J ends, which lost 8 bases and 2 bases, there was a span of 11 bases. The CDR3 loop is CASVSQATDTQYF. CDR3 nucleotides: TGTGCCAGCGTCTCCCAGGCCACAGATACGCAGTATTTT.

To note about this clonotype: The junction departs from the called germline gene at one end, perhaps through a read error. CDR3 bases: TGTGCCACCAGTGGCCTCCGGGGGAGCTCCTACAATGAGCAGATCTTC. This sequence encodes CATSGLRGSSYNEQIF. V gene TRBV24-1 combines with J gene TRBJ2-1; D possibly corresponds to TRBD2 (6 bases). Germline lookup yields CDR1 KGHDR and CDR2 SFDVKD. The CDR3 sequence is 16 residues long.

The rearrangement joins TRBV4-3 to TRBJ2-7; no definite D call. The germline V and J ends were trimmed by 0 bases and 3 bases, with 15 bases remaining between them. This CDR3 region has 16 residues. Germline loops: CDR1 LGHNA, CDR2 YSLEER. Here the CDR3 DNA reads TGCGCCAGCAGCCAAGATGCAAGGGAAGGTCTCTACGAGCAGTACTTC. It yields the protein CASSQDAREGLYEQYF.

The chain joins TRBV25-1 to TRBJ1-3, with D uncertain. Germline-derived CDR1 and CDR2 are MGHDK and SYGVNS. V was pared by 1 base and J by 4 bases, with 17 bases between. The CDR3 is made up of 17 amino acids. Written as DNA, the CDR3 is TGTGCCAGCAGTGAATCCCTTCTGATAGGGATCGGAAACACCATATATTTT. The encoded protein is CASSESLLIGIGNTIYF.

There are many counts of this clonotype. The chain recombines TRBV10-3 with TRBJ2-7; 9 nucleotides align to TRBD1. CDR3 length: 14 residues. V shed 6 bases and J 3 bases; nucleotides not matched to a gene: 6. Germline values: CDR1 ENHRY, CDR2 SYGVKD. CDR3 sequence reads: CAISRDREGYEQYF. DNA for the CDR3: TGTGCCATCAGCCGGGACAGGGAAGGCTACGAGCAGTACTTC.

This clonotype was observed a handful of times. V gene TRBV7-8 combines with J gene TRBJ2-5; 11 nucleotides match TRBD2. The CDR3 is 15 amino acids. Germline CDR1 reads SGHVS; CDR2 reads FQNEAQ. V lost 4 bases, J lost 5 bases, and 6 bases stayed unmatched. The CDR3 spells CASSSASGRSETQYF. The CDR3 DNA sequence: TGTGCCAGCAGCTCCGCTAGCGGGAGGAGTGAGACCCAGTACTTC.

The rearrangement joins TRBV29-1 to TRBJ2-7; a possible D gene is TRBD2 (6 bases). Germline V gene lookup returns CDR1 SQVTM and CDR2 ANQGSEA. Trimming took off 3 bases at V and 3 bases at J, with 12 bases between the two ends. The CDR3 is 13 residues long. CDR3 sequence (DNA): TGCAGCGTTGAGACGCGGGGAGACTACGAGCAGTACTTC. Residues: CSVETRGDYEQYF.

This chain links TRBV6-1 with TRBJ1-6, with 9 bases aligning to TRBD1. CDR3 length: 14 amino acids. J lost 6 bases, V lost 5 bases, and 2 bases had no gene match. Looked up from germline, CDR1 is MNHNS and CDR2 is SASEGT. The DNA of the CDR3 is TGTGCCAGCAGTACGACAGGGGGTAATTCACCCCTCCACTTT. It translates to CASSTTGGNSPLHF.

This clonotype was observed at least ten times. The rearrangement joins TRBV4-1 to TRBJ2-7; D assignment may be TRBD1 or TRBD2 (5 bases each). Trimming removed 3 bases at V and 7 bases at J, with 7 bases between. Germline CDR1 MGHRA, CDR2 YSYEKL. The CDR3 runs to 11 residues. The CDR3 region is CASSQGREQYF. DNA for the CDR3: TGCGCCAGCAGCCAGGGACGAGAGCAGTACTTC.

This clonotype was recorded many times. This chain links TRBV20-1 with TRBJ2-1; 8 nucleotides match TRBD2. Germline V gene sequence: CDR1 DFQATT, CDR2 SNEGSKA (reference sequence). CDR3 length: 15 amino acids. The V gene end was trimmed by 0 bases and the J gene end by 6 bases; junction bases not matched to a gene: 7. Here the CDR3 DNA reads TGCAGTGCTAGAGATTTATCGGGAGGGCCCAATGAGCAGTTCTTC. As protein: CSARDLSGGPNEQFF.

The rearrangement uses TRBV21-1 and TRBJ2-5; TRBD2 was called by the table and not checked on the DNA. TRBV21-1 is classified as a pseudogene. This CDR3 is built from 18 residues. In DNA form, the CDR3 reads TGTGCCAGCAGCACCCCCGGCCCCAGGACTAGCGGACAAGAGACCCAGTACTTC. It is translated as CASSTPGPRTSGQETQYF.

V usage is TRBV24-1 and J usage is TRBJ2-5; TRBD1 matches at 7 bases. V lost 4 bases and J lost 10; bases outside the gene matches: 8. The CDR3 covers 13 residues. Germline-derived CDR1 and CDR2 are KGHDR and SFDVKD. For the CDR3, the DNA is TGTGCCACCAGTGACACGACAGGGCTTGGCCAGTACTTC. The encoded protein is CATSDTTGLGQYF.

This clonotype was recorded many times. The genes are TRBV20-1 and TRBJ2-1; D perhaps matches TRBD2 (6 bases). V was pared by 1 base and J by 0 bases, with 10 bases between. This CDR3 is 15 amino acids long. Germline values: CDR1 DFQATT, CDR2 SNEGSKA (reference sequence). CDR3 region: CSARARGSSYNEQFF. In DNA, the CDR3 is TGCAGTGCTAGAGCTCGGGGGTCCTCCTACAATGAGCAGTTCTTC.

Ten or more counts support this clonotype. This sequence joins TRBV20-1 and TRBJ2-1, with D possibly matching TRBD2 (6 bases). The germline CDR1 and CDR2 sequences are DFQATT and SNEGSKA (reference sequence). The CDR3 length is 14 residues. V lost 6 bases to trimming and J lost 0 bases, with 12 bases between them. The DNA of the CDR3 is TGCAGTGCCAGACTAGATTTCTCCTACAATGAGCAGTTCTTC. It codes for CSARLDFSYNEQFF.

A few counts support this clonotype. This chain uses TRBV4-3 with TRBJ2-5; D is perhaps TRBD1 (5 bases). The V and J ends lost 2 bases and 5 bases respectively, with 27 bases between them. CDR3 size: 19 residues. CDR1 and CDR2 (germline): LGHNA, YSLEER. CDR3 sequence: CASSQRWRTITQGWETQYF. CDR3 DNA sequence: TGCGCCAGCAGCCAACGATGGCGAACAATAACTCAGGGTTGGGAGACCCAGTACTTC.

The chain has TRBV4-1 and TRBJ2-4; no clear D. Germline V gene lookup returns CDR1 MGHRA and CDR2 YSYEKL. This CDR3 has 15 residues. Trimming stripped 0 bases from V and 8 bases from J, with 14 bases between. The CDR3 is CASSQEGVSMDIQYF. In nucleotides, the CDR3 is TGCGCCAGCAGCCAAGAAGGAGTGTCTATGGACATTCAGTACTTC.

This sequence joins TRBV29-1 and TRBJ2-2; TRBD1 matches 10 bases. Germline trimming cut 8 bases from V and 10 bases from J; bases unmatched to any gene: 10. Germline values: CDR1 SQVTM, CDR2 ANQGSEA. This CDR3 is built from 13 residues. CDR3 protein: CSFRQGAREELFF. The CDR3 bases are TGCAGCTTCCGACAGGGGGCTCGAGAGGAGCTGTTTTTT.

There are a few counts of this clonotype. The rearrangement joins TRBV24-1 to TRBJ2-3; 9 bases match TRBD2. The CDR3 is made up of 15 amino acids. Germline trimming cut 3 bases from V and 6 bases from J; bases unmatched to any gene: 6. In germline, CDR1 is KGHDR, CDR2 SFDVKD. CDR3 in amino acids: CATSDLSGRPDTQYF. The CDR3 region has the DNA TGTGCCACCAGTGATCTAAGCGGGAGGCCGGATACGCAGTATTTT.

The genes are TRBV12-3 or TRBV12-4 and TRBJ1-1; no clear D gene. The V gene lost 1 base and the J gene lost 1 base, with 7 bases spanning the gap. There are 14 residues in the CDR3. CDR3 sequence: CASSLGLPNTEAFF. In DNA, the CDR3 is TGTGCCAGCAGTTTAGGGTTACCGAACACTGAAGCTTTCTTT.

This clonotype was picked up a small number of times. This chain uses TRBV5-1 with TRBJ1-1, with 10 positions matching TRBD1. J lost 3 bases, V lost 4 bases, and 6 bases had no gene match. Germline V gene sequence: CDR1 SGHRS, CDR2 YFSETQ. The CDR3 has 15 amino acids. The CDR3: CASSPGTGEDTEAFF. The CDR3 nucleotides read TGCGCCAGCAGCCCCGGGACAGGGGAAGACACTGAAGCTTTCTTT.

This clonotype was found a few times. The chain carries TRBV25-1 and TRBJ2-1; no reliable D call. Germline V gives CDR1 MGHDK, CDR2 SYGVNS. V lost 2 bases and J lost 0, with 14 bases in between. The CDR3 runs to 17 residues. CDR3 sequence (DNA): TGTGCCAGCAGTGAACCCGGCGATAGCCGCTCCTACAATGAGCAGTTCTTC. Translated, it gives CASSEPGDSRSYNEQFF. The whole variable domain, remainder taken from reference TRBV25-1 and TRBJ2-1, is EADIYQTPRYLVIGTGKKITLECSQTMGHDKMYWYQQDPGMELHLIHYSYGVNSTEKGDLSSESTVSRIRTEHFPLTLESARPSHTSQYLCASSEPGDSRSYNEQFFGPGTRLTVL.

The chain combines TRBV20-1 with TRBJ2-7; TRBD1 matches at 7 bases. Germline CDR1 DFQATT, CDR2 SNEGSKA (reference sequence). CDR3 size: 15 residues. V lost 5 bases and J lost 5; bases outside the gene matches: 15. This chain's CDR3 is CSADSQGRRVDEQYF. The CDR3 coding sequence is TGCAGTGCTGATTCACAGGGGCGAAGAGTTGACGAGCAGTACTTC.